This entry lists 30 T cell receptor beta chains sequenced from one sample in a study of memory CD4+ T cells and cytomegalovirus serostatus. Single viable CD3+CD4+CD8-CD45RO+ cells were sorted as the memory CD4+ T cells. Sequencing was performed with immunoSEQ multiplex PCR; in TCRdb, only in-frame clones are kept and a portion is missing. The sample lists 54,000 or so clones; 81% were seen once. The sequenced sample was memory CD4+ T cells from blood. The receptors were sampled from an adult in good health and CMV-seronegative.

This chain connects TRBV7-2 to TRBJ2-7, with TRBD2 matching 7 bases. Losses at the gene ends were 5 bases for V and 2 bases for J; bases not matched to a gene: 9. The germline CDR1 and CDR2 sequences are SGHTA and FQGNSA. The CDR3 spans 15 residues. The CDR3 coding sequence is TGTGCCAGCAGCCCCGAGTGGGGGAGGGCCTACGAGCAGTACTTC. It encodes CASSPEWGRAYEQYF.

The CDR3: CASSKDRGGDTEAFF. The CDR3 coding sequence is TGTGCCAGCAGCAAAGACAGGGGAGGGGACACTGAAGCTTTCTTT. The chain is built from TRBV7-9 and TRBJ1-1, with 8 bases that match TRBD1. Germline V CDR1 and CDR2: SEHNR, FQNEAQ (reference sequence). The CDR3 has 15 amino acids. The junction had 8 bases not matched to a gene; V was cut back by 5 bases and J by 3 bases.

Turning to this clone: The germline gene is not matched at one end of the junction; a read error may be the cause. The V and J genes are TRBV7-7 and TRBJ1-1; D not certain. The CDR3 has 13 amino acids. CDR1 is SSHAT and CDR2 is FNYEAQ in the germline V gene (reference sequence). The CDR3 region has the DNA TGTGCTAGCAGCTTTGACATGAACACTGAAGCTTTCTTT. It translates to CASSFDMNTEAFF.

The chain recombines TRBV27 with TRBJ2-7; 9 bases line up with TRBD2. This CDR3 is 14 amino acids long. Germline V CDR1 and CDR2: MNHEY, SMNVEV (reference sequence). V lost 6 bases and J lost 5; bases outside the gene matches: 8. DNA for the CDR3: TGTGCCAGCAGCCGACTAGCGGAGGGCCACGAGCAGTACTTC. Its protein is CASSRLAEGHEQYF.

This clone turned up a few times. The chain carries TRBV10-3 and TRBJ2-7; 7 bases agree with TRBD1. With V trimmed by 3 bases and J by 5 bases, 7 bases remained unmatched. CDR1 and CDR2 from the germline V gene are ENHRY and SYGVKD. This CDR3 is built from 14 residues. The CDR3 DNA reads TGTGCCATCAGTGATAATGGGCAGGGGGACGAGCAGTACTTC. Amino acid sequence: CAISDNGQGDEQYF.

The chain recombines TRBV27 with TRBJ1-4; 7 positions match TRBD1. Germline CDR1 is MNHEY and CDR2 is SMNVEV (reference sequence). V lost 6 bases, J lost 8 bases, and 15 bases stayed unmatched. The CDR3 is made up of 16 amino acids. The CDR3 DNA is TGTGCCAGCAGCCCACCCCGGACAGGAAAAGGGGAAAAACTGTTTTTT. This translates into CASSPPRTGKGEKLFF.

This clone was seen just once. CDR3 in amino acids: CASSYSSTASYEQYF. For the CDR3, the DNA is TGTGCCAGCAGTTACTCGAGCACGGCCTCCTACGAGCAGTACTTC. This rearrangement joins TRBV6-5 to TRBJ2-7; no reliable D call. The V and J ends lost 0 bases and 0 bases respectively, with 9 bases between them. This CDR3 has 15 amino acids. In germline, CDR1 is MNHEY, CDR2 SVGAGI.

The chain uses TRBV2 and TRBJ1-5; 11 positions match TRBD1. The V and J ends lost 6 bases and 4 bases, in that order; junction bases with no gene match: 8. Germline CDR1 is SNHLY and CDR2 is FYNNEI. The CDR3 extends over 16 amino acids. Written as DNA, the CDR3 is TGTGCCAGCAGGTTACCAGGGACAGGGGGGAATCAGCCCCAGCATTTT. Amino acids: CASRLPGTGGNQPQHF. Full variable domain (outside the CDR3, taken from reference TRBV2 and TRBJ1-5): EPEVTQTPSHQVTQMGQEVILRCVPISNHLYFYWYRQILGQKVEFLVSFYNNEISEKSEIFDDQFSVERPDGSNFTLKIRSTKLEDSAMYFCASRLPGTGGNQPQHFGDGTRLSIL.

The V call is TRBV12-5, the J call TRBJ1-5, with D possibly being TRBD1 (6 bases). Germline assignment: CDR1 LGHNT and CDR2 FRNRAP. The CDR3 sequence is 13 residues long. The V and J ends lost 7 bases and 5 bases respectively, with 12 bases between them. The CDR3 here is CASAKNRDQPQHF. The CDR3 DNA follows: TGTGCTAGTGCCAAAAACAGGGATCAGCCCCAGCATTTT.

V and J are TRBV6-1 and TRBJ2-7; 12 positions agree with TRBD1. The CDR3 is 13 amino acids. The ends lost 11 bases at V and 2 bases at J; junction bases unmatched: 4. Germline values: CDR1 MNHNS, CDR2 SASEGT. The CDR3 coding sequence is TGTGCCGGAGGGACAGGGGGCCCCTACGAGCAGTACTTC. Encoded protein: CAGGTGGPYEQYF.

This sequence joins TRBV7-3 and TRBJ2-2; D is unclear. The CDR3 runs 16 residues. Germline V gene data show CDR1 as SGHTA and CDR2 as FQGTGA. With 6 bases removed from V and 2 bases from J, the gap between germline ends came to 16 bases. The CDR3 DNA sequence: TGTGCCAGCAGTCCGATCGGTACGAAAAACACCGGGGAGCTGTTTTTT. This encodes CASSPIGTKNTGELFF.

A word on this clone: Additional DNA sequences in this sample encode the identical CDR3. The CDR3 coding sequence is TGTGCCAGCTCACCAGATGGGACAGCTAACTATGGCTACACCTTC. Amino acid sequence: CASSPDGTANYGYTF. This chain links TRBV18 with TRBJ1-2, with 7 bases identical to TRBD1. The germline V gene has CDR1 KGHSH and CDR2 LQKENI. The CDR3 loop spans 15 amino acids. The V and J ends lost 2 bases and 0 bases, in that order; junction bases with no gene match: 3.

The chain uses TRBV19 and TRBJ1-5; 7 bases fit TRBD1. The CDR3 is 15 residues long. Per the germline V gene, CDR1 is LNHDA and CDR2 is SQIVND (reference sequence). Losses at the gene ends were 7 bases for V and 6 bases for J; bases not matched to a gene: 12. The chain's CDR3 is CASNRGNGLGQPQHF. The CDR3 region has the DNA TGTGCCAGTAACAGGGGTAACGGCCTGGGTCAGCCCCAGCATTTT. Based on the CDR3 plus reference TRBV19 and TRBJ1-5, the full variable domain is DGGITQSPKYLFRKEGQNVTLSCEQNLNHDAMYWYRQDPGQGLRLIYYSQIVNDFQKGDIAEGYSVSREKKESFPLTVTSAQKNPTAFYLCASNRGNGLGQPQHFGDGTRLSIL.

This rearrangement joins TRBV7-3 to TRBJ2-2; no clear D. V gave up 0 bases and J gave up 0 bases, with 2 bases separating them. Germline V lookup: CDR1 SGHTA, CDR2 FQGTGA. The CDR3 totals 14 residues. The CDR3 sequence: CASSLTTNTGELFF. CDR3 nucleotides: TGTGCCAGCAGCTTAACCACGAACACCGGGGAGCTGTTTTTT.

This clone was observed once. V usage is TRBV19 and J usage is TRBJ2-2; perhaps TRBD2 as D (6 bases). The CDR3 covers 17 residues. V dropped 9 bases and J dropped 4 bases, with 24 bases sitting between them. CDR1 is LNHDA and CDR2 is SQIVND in the germline V gene (reference sequence). As DNA, the CDR3 is TGTGCCAGCCTATCTATACCCCTGGGGGGTTCCACCGGGGAGCTGTTTTTT. It specifies CASLSIPLGGSTGELFF.

V and J are TRBV5-4 and TRBJ2-5; 13 nucleotides align to TRBD2. Per the germline V gene, CDR1 is SGHNT and CDR2 is YYREEE (reference sequence). The CDR3 is made up of 15 amino acids. V lost 1 base to trimming and J lost 5 bases; unmatched junction nucleotides: 2. CDR3 sequence reads: CASSLKLAGGETQYF. CDR3 nucleotides: TGTGCCAGCAGCTTGAAACTAGCGGGAGGGGAGACCCAGTACTTC.

The genes are TRBV5-1 and TRBJ2-1; 12 nucleotides agree with TRBD2. CDR1 and CDR2 from the germline V gene are SGHRS and YFSETQ. CDR3 size: 17 residues. Losses at the gene ends were 2 bases for V and 8 bases for J; bases not matched to a gene: 11. The CDR3 loop reads CASSFSLAGGGTYEQFF. As DNA, the CDR3 is TGCGCCAGCAGCTTCTCTCTAGCGGGAGGGGGTACATATGAGCAGTTCTTC.

A remark on this clone: The junction does not match germline at one end; this may be a read error. The chain combines TRBV7-2 with TRBJ2-2; D possibly corresponds to TRBD1 (6 bases). Germline values: CDR1 SGHTA, CDR2 FQGNSA. The CDR3 runs 17 residues. Here the CDR3 reads CASTLKRQASNTGELFF. CDR3 sequence (DNA): TGTGCCAGCACCTTAAAGCGACAGGCATCGAACACCGGGGAGCTGTTTTTT.

The chain employs TRBV2 and TRBJ2-5; TRBD2 matches 10 bases. CDR1 and CDR2 (germline): SNHLY, FYNNEI. The CDR3 has 17 residues. J gave up 5 bases and V 5 bases, and 14 bases lay outside the gene matches. The CDR3 loop is CASSKRLAGSDVETQYF. As DNA, the CDR3 is TGTGCCAGCAGTAAACGACTAGCGGGTTCCGACGTGGAGACCCAGTACTTC.

The rearrangement links TRBV15 to TRBJ2-7; 7 nucleotides line up with TRBD2. There are 14 residues in the CDR3. Germline CDR1 reads LNHNV; CDR2 reads YYDKDF (reference sequence). V shed 5 bases, J shed 6 bases, and the junction held 10 bases outside the gene matches. The CDR3 bases are TGTGCCACCAGCTTAACGACTAGCATCGGCGAGCAGTACTTC. It specifies CATSLTTSIGEQYF.

The J gene is TRBJ2-1, the V gene TRBV7-2; TRBD2 matches at 12 bases. Germline lookup yields CDR1 SGHTA and CDR2 FQGNSA. Trimming cost V 5 bases and J 0 bases; bases outside gene matches: 11. The CDR3 runs to 19 residues. The CDR3 nucleotides are TGTGCCAGCAGCCAACTAGCGGGAGGCCTTATGAGCTCCTACAATGAGCAGTTCTTC. Translation: CASSQLAGGLMSSYNEQFF.

The chain employs TRBV5-1 and TRBJ2-3; D gene unclear. The CDR3 has 18 amino acids. The V gene lost 0 bases and the J gene lost 2 bases, with 19 bases spanning the gap. The germline gives CDR1 SGHRS, CDR2 YFSETQ. The CDR3 region has the DNA TGCGCCAGCAGCTTGGAAGGCGCTAGGAGAGCTTTCACAGATACGCAGTATTTT. This gives the protein CASSLEGARRAFTDTQYF.

This chain links TRBV7-8 with TRBJ2-4; 7 nucleotides agree with TRBD2. The CDR3 loop spans 15 amino acids. Per the germline V gene, CDR1 is SGHVS and CDR2 is FQNEAQ. The V gene end was trimmed by 2 bases and the J gene end by 4 bases; junction bases not matched to a gene: 5. This CDR3 is CASSLSGRGKNIQYF. The CDR3 nucleotides read TGTGCCAGCAGCTTATCAGGGAGGGGAAAAAACATTCAGTACTTC.

V is TRBV28 and J is TRBJ2-7; TRBD2 matches 9 bases. Germline CDR1 is MDHEN and CDR2 is SYDVKM. The CDR3 has 15 amino acids. J gave up 1 base and V 5 bases, and 6 bases lay outside the gene matches. The CDR3 nucleotides are TGTGCCAGCAGTGTCGCGCTAGCGGGGTCCTACGAGCAGTACTTC. Its translation is CASSVALAGSYEQYF.

V and J are TRBV30 and TRBJ1-2; D is possibly TRBD1 (6 bases). This CDR3 has 13 amino acids. V dropped 0 bases and J dropped 3 bases, with 8 bases sitting between them. Germline loops: CDR1 GTSNPN, CDR2 SVGIG (reference sequence). In nucleotides, the CDR3 is TGTGCCTGGAGTGTAAGGGGGGACTATGGCTACACCTTC. It is translated as CAWSVRGDYGYTF.

The rearrangement joins TRBV28 to TRBJ2-7; TRBD1 aligns across 9 bases. The CDR3 spans 15 residues. Germline lookup yields CDR1 MDHEN and CDR2 SYDVKM. Trimming removed 4 bases from V and 5 bases from J; junction bases left unmatched: 9. As DNA, the CDR3 is TGTGCCAGCAGTTCTCGACAGGGGGTAGTCCACGAGCAGTACTTC. Protein: CASSSRQGVVHEQYF. The entire variable domain, with the rest obtained from reference TRBV28 and TRBJ2-7, is as follows: DVKVTQSSRYLVKRTGEKVFLECVQDMDHENMFWYRQDPGLGLRLIYFSYDVKMKEKGDIPEGYSVSREKKERFSLILESASTNQTSMYLCASSSRQGVVHEQYFGPGTRLTVT.

CDR3 protein: CASSLDQALNTEAFF. The CDR3 nucleotides are TGCGCCAGCAGCTTGGATCAGGCCTTAAACACTGAAGCTTTCTTT. The chain couples TRBV5-1 to TRBJ1-1; D is ambiguous. Trimming pared 0 bases from V and 2 bases from J, leaving 11 bases between. Germline V gene sequence: CDR1 SGHRS, CDR2 YFSETQ. CDR3 length: 15 residues.

J is TRBJ2-2 and V is TRBV7-9; 7 bases line up with TRBD2. CDR3 size: 15 residues. Germline values: CDR1 SEHNR, CDR2 FQNEAQ (reference sequence). Germline trimming cut 5 bases from V and 5 bases from J; bases unmatched to any gene: 8. CDR3 loop: CASSIRDYPTGELFF. CDR3 bases: TGTGCCAGCAGCATCCGGGACTACCCTACCGGGGAGCTGTTTTTT.

The chain links TRBV29-1 to TRBJ2-7; D possibly matches TRBD1 or TRBD2 (6 bases each). Germline lookup yields CDR1 SQVTM and CDR2 ANQGSEA. CDR3 length equals 13 residues. The CDR3 here is CAGGHGHSYEQYF. The CDR3 nucleotides read TGCGCCGGGGGACATGGACACTCCTACGAGCAGTACTTC.

This chain joins TRBV2 and TRBJ1-6; no clear D. This CDR3 has 13 amino acids. The germline V gene has CDR1 SNHLY and CDR2 FYNNEI. Trimming shortened V by 7 bases and J by 8 bases, and 12 bases separated the two germline ends. CDR3 bases: TGTGCCAGCAACCCGACTGAATATTCACCCCTCCACTTT. Translating it yields CASNPTEYSPLHF.